This T cell receptor beta chain was recovered during a study of T cells in localized non-small cell lung cancer (dated by TCRdb to 2018 to 2020). In the study overall: Comparing tumors with uninvolved tumor-adjacent lungs, the study looked at the T cell repertoires of a few hundred patients with early-stage NSCLC. The cohort consisted of 236 treatment-naive NSCLC patients whose localized lung tumors had been resected. A mean age of around 69 years was recorded for the NSCLC patients, of whom under 150 were male and more than 95 were female.

Per the germline V gene, SGHTA is the CDR1 and FQGNSA is the CDR2. Trimming removed 5 bases from V and 10 bases from J; the gene matches leave 8 bases unexplained. Reading from cysteine to phenylalanine, the CDR3 counts 13 amino acids. CDR3 DNA is the only sequence kept; it has 39 bases, read in frame from the first base. On this clone itself: The target of this receptor is not known. No much larger clone is present one base from it, and per-base qualities are unavailable.

At diagnosis, tumor, uninvolved tumor-adjacent lung and peripheral blood were collected and then preserved as a mix of FFPE and fresh-frozen material. For TCR repertoire profiling, the blood samples were analyzed as peripheral blood mononuclear cells. The immunoSEQ Assay was used to sequence TCR beta CDR3 regions from DNA. In the authors' own workflow: To compute T cell density, TCR beta template counts were normalized to usable DNA, which was estimated by amplifying housekeeping genes. Richness was estimated with the preseqR package, extrapolating to 400,000 templates for PBMC samples and 120,000 templates for tissue samples. Clonality was calculated as one minus Pielou's evenness. Differential abundance testing on productive amino-acid clonotypes, with a minimum total count of 5 and an alpha of 0.1, was used to identify tissue-enriched TCRs. The Jaccard Index and the Morisita Overlap Index were used to measure repertoire overlap between compartments. GLIPH grouped TCR beta CDR3s together with public tetramer-defined viral CDR3s, and a viral motif had to include at least three viral sequences and also show V-gene enrichment. The clones in this table, taken by TCRdb from immuneACCESS, are in-frame only. Not every clone is retained; where verified, under half of the shortfall comes from an unresolved V gene, and the cause of the rest is unknown. D and trimming were read from the DNA, whereas the V and J calls and clone size are those reported in that table. The sample table shows about 54,000 clones, and about 85% are seen once. The ten top clones hold 20% of the sample.

Overall study outcomes, separate from this receptor: Because multi-region sequencing of the tumors was not done, intratumor heterogeneity could not be ruled out. Because of the exploratory design, TCR variables were selected using unadjusted p-values without false-discovery rate correction. A median of roughly 60 of the top 100 tumor clones were detected in paired uninvolved adjacent lung, and 28 of these tumor clones were also found among the top 100 clones of the paired uninvolved adjacent lung. Higher T cell density in blood was associated with longer overall survival, whereas higher clonality in adjacent lung was associated with shorter survival. Uninvolved tumor-adjacent lung showed the highest T cell clonality, higher than tumor, which suggests more focused antigenic responses in the uninvolved tumor-adjacent lung.

The receptor comes from a female donor over 55 with stage II squamous cell lung carcinoma. The sequencing here drew on peripheral blood, taken before any cancer treatment. The receptor chain draws on TRBV7-2 and TRBJ1-2, and 9 bases in between align with TRBD1. The sequenced DNA: TGTGCCAGCAGCCCAATGGGACAGGGAACCTACACCTTC. This translates into CASSPMGQGTYTF.